Described below is a single TCR beta chain sequence and its context. Its antigen is unknown. The record originates from a study of shared clonotypes between healthy human individuals. About the research overall: Per donor, CD8 memory used one plate, CD8 naive used two, CD4 memory used three and CD4 naive used three. Study results and limitations: Only blood was sampled, and tissue TCR repertoires likely differ from blood ones. With four donors compared, around 5% of naive CD4 clonotypes were shared.

The assay was immunoSEQ multiplex PCR, and TCRdb's table has in-frame clones only and misses some. The sample has over 950,000 clones; around 77% are singletons. Per the germline V gene, CDR1 is ENHRY and CDR2 is SYGVKD. Germline trimming cut 11 bases from V and 4 bases from J; bases unmatched to any gene: 12. The CDR3 extends over 14 amino acids. CD4+ cell separation produced CD45RA+ naive and CD45RA-negative memory subsets. This TCR came from a man aged 18 to 29 in good health. Some clones in this sample may be carry-over from other donors' samples. The material sequenced was memory CD4+ T cells from PBMCs. Subset here: CD45RA-negative fraction. This chain uses TRBV10-3 with TRBJ2-7, with 9 bases lining up with TRBD1. CDR3 in amino acids: CAALGTGKVYEQYF. The CDR3 DNA sequence: TGTGCCGCCCTCGGGACAGGGAAAGTTTACGAGCAGTACTTC.